These 5 T cell receptor beta chains were all obtained from the same sample, sequenced in a study of technical replicates of blood from several donors. The repertoire was sequenced with immunoSEQ multiplex PCR; TCRdb's copy has only in-frame clones and lacks some. Found here are tens of thousands of clones, about 93% of them singletons; the top ten hold approximately 0.4%. Material for sequencing was T cells isolated from PBMCs. Receptors were obtained from a human donor in good health.

The chain carries TRBV2 and TRBJ2-7; D is ambiguous. Trimming took 6 bases from V and 0 from J, leaving 12 bases between them. From germline, CDR1 is SNHLY and CDR2 FYNNEI. The CDR3 contains 14 residues. CDR3 sequence reads: CASSPLLNSYEQYF. CDR3 sequence (DNA): TGTGCCAGCAGCCCCCTCCTAAACTCCTACGAGCAGTACTTC.

V gene TRBV6-1 combines with J gene TRBJ2-7; TRBD2 might be the D (7 bases). The V end was cut by 6 bases, the J end by 3 bases, with 15 bases between. The CDR3 spans 14 residues. Germline V lookup: CDR1 MNHNS, CDR2 SASEGT. Written as DNA, the CDR3 is TGTGCCAGCAGAGGCGGGGGCGCCTTCTACGAGCAGTACTTC. It translates to CASRGGGAFYEQYF.

The gene calls are TRBV11-2 and TRBJ2-7, with 8 bases matching TRBD1. Trimming removed 0 bases from V and 3 bases from J; junction bases left unmatched: 7. The germline V gene encodes CDR1 SGHAT and CDR2 FQNNGV. The CDR3 has 16 residues. DNA for the CDR3: TGTGCCAGCAGCTTAGAGCAGGGGGCGACGTTCTACGAGCAGTACTTC. Its translation is CASSLEQGATFYEQYF.

The V call is TRBV5-1, the J call TRBJ2-1; 9 bases fit TRBD1. The germline CDR1 and CDR2 sequences are SGHRS and YFSETQ. This CDR3 spans 17 amino acids. V dropped 1 base and J dropped 7; count of bases not matched to a gene: 12. The CDR3 is CASSLSRGLDRGNEQFF. The CDR3 DNA reads as TGCGCCAGCAGCTTGAGTCGGGGGCTAGACAGGGGGAATGAGCAGTTCTTC.

The V and J genes are TRBV15 and TRBJ1-2, with 8 bases identical to TRBD1. The CDR3 has 19 amino acids. V gave up 0 bases and J gave up 7 bases; unmatched junction bases: 19. The germline gives CDR1 LNHNV, CDR2 YYDKDF (reference sequence). CDR3 bases: TGTGCCACCAGCAGAGATAGGTTGGTTCCTTGGCAGGGGGCAGGTGGCTACACCTTC. It encodes CATSRDRLVPWQGAGGYTF.